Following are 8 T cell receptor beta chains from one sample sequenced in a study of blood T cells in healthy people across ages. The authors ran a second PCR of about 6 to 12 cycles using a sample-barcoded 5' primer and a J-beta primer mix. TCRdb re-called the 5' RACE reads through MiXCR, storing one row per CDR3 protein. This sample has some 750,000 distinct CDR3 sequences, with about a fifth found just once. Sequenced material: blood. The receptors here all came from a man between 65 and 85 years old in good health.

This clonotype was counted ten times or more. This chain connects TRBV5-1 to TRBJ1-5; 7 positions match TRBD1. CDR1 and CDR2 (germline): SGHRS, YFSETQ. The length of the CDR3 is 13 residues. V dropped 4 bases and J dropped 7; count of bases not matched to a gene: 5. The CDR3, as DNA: TGCGCCAGCAGCGCCTTAGGGGGCCAGCCCCAGCATTTT. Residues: CASSALGGQPQHF.

In nucleotides, the CDR3 is TGCGCCAGCAGCTCCGGGGGAACTTGGTCAGATACGCAGTATTTT. It specifies CASSSGGTWSDTQYF. The chain employs TRBV5-1 and TRBJ2-3; D may be TRBD2 (6 bases). The ends were cut back, 3 bases at V and 4 bases at J, with 15 bases in the middle. CDR3 length equals 15 residues. Germline CDR1 SGHRS, CDR2 YFSETQ.

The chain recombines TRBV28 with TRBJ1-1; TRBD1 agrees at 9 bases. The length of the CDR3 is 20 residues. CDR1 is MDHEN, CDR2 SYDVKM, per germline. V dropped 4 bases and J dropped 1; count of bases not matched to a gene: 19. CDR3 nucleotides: TGTGCCAGCAGTTCCAGTAGACCGGGACAGGGAATCCCGAAGAACACTGAAGCTTTCTTT. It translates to CASSSSRPGQGIPKNTEAFF.

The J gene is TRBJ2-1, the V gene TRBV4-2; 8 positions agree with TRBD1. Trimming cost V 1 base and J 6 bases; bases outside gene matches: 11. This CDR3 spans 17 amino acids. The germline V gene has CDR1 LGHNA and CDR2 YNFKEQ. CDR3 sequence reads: CASSQGGTGGGFNEQFF. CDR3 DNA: TGTGCCAGCAGCCAAGGTGGAACAGGGGGAGGTTTCAATGAGCAGTTCTTC.

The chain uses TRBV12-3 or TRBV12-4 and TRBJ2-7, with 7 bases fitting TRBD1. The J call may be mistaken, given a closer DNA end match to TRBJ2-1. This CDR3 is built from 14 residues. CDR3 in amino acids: CASSLDGQAGEQFF. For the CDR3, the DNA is TGTGCCAGCAGTTTAGATGGACAGGCCGGTGAGCAGTTCTTC.

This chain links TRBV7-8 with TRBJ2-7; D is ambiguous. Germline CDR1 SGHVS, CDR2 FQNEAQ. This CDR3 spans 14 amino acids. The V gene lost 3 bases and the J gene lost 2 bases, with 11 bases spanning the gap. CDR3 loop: CASSFSREPYEQYV. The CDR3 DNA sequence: TGTGCCAGCAGCTTCTCACGCGAACCCTACGAGCAGTACGTC.

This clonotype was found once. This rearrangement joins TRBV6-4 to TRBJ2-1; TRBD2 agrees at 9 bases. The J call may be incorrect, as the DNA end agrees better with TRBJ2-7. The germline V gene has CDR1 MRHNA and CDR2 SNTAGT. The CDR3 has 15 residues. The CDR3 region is CASILSGSPPYEQYV. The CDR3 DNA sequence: TGTGCCAGCATACTTAGCGGGAGTCCACCCTACGAGCAGTACGTC.

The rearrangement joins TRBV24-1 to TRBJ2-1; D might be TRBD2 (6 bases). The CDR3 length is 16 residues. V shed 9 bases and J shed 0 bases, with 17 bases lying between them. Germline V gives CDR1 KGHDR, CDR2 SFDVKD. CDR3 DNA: TGTGCCACCGCATTGGGTTCCGGGAGCTCCTACAATGAGCAGTTCTTC. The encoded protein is CATALGSGSSYNEQFF.